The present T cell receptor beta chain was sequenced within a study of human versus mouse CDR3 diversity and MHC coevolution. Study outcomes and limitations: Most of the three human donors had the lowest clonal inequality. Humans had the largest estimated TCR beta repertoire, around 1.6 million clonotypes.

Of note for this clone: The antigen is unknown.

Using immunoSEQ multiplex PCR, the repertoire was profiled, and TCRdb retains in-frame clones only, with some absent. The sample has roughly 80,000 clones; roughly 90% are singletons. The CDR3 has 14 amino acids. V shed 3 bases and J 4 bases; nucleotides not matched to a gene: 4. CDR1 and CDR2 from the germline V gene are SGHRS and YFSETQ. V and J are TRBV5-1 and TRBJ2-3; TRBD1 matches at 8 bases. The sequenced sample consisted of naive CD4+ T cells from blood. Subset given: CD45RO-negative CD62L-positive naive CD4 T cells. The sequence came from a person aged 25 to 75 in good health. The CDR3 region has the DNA TGCGCCAGCAGCTCGGACAGGGCGTCAGATACGCAGTATTTT. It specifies CASSSDRASDTQYF.